The 31 T cell receptor beta chains presented below share a single source sample, sequenced in a study of shared clonotypes between healthy human individuals. Sequencing used immunoSEQ multiplex PCR; TCRdb keeps in-frame clones, though not all of them. The table has approximately 1,500,000 clones, roughly 96% seen once. Source material: naive CD4+ T cells sorted from blood. Subset denoted: CD45RA+ positively selected. These TCRs come from a man in his thirties or forties in good health.

The rearrangement links TRBV18 to TRBJ2-5, with TRBD2 as a possible D gene (5 bases). V was cut by 6 bases and J by 5 bases, with 16 bases left in between. Germline CDR1 KGHSH, CDR2 LQKENI. The CDR3 extends over 14 amino acids. The CDR3 sequence is CASSPSPSMETQYF. DNA for the CDR3: TGTGCCAGCTCCCCCTCCCCTAGCATGGAGACCCAGTACTTC.

This sequence joins TRBV18 and TRBJ2-1; D uncertain. This CDR3 comprises 16 residues. V was trimmed by 9 bases and J by 0 bases, leaving 18 bases between them. Germline V CDR1 and CDR2: KGHSH, LQKENI. CDR3 sequence (DNA): TGTGCCAGTTCCCCGTCGACGGCGGCCTCCTACAATGAGCAGTTCTTC. Translated, it gives CASSPSTAASYNEQFF. Full variable domain (rest looked up from reference TRBV18 and TRBJ2-1): NAGVMQNPRHLVRRRGQEARLRCSPMKGHSHVYWYRQLPEEGLKFMVYLQKENIIDESGMPKERFSAEFPKEGPSILRIQQVVRGDSAAYFCASSPSTAASYNEQFFGPGTRLTVL.

The chain employs TRBV7-8 and TRBJ1-1; D remains ambiguous. V was trimmed by 0 bases and J by 1 base, leaving 12 bases between them. This CDR3 is 16 amino acids long. Germline assignment: CDR1 SGHVS and CDR2 FQNEAQ. The CDR3 loop is CASSLASALQNTEAFF. The CDR3 nucleotides are TGTGCCAGCAGCTTAGCTTCGGCACTCCAGAACACTGAAGCTTTCTTT.

V is TRBV11-3 and J is TRBJ2-1; TRBD2 agrees at 14 bases. This CDR3 has 17 residues. The V gene end was trimmed by 5 bases and the J gene end by 7 bases; junction bases not matched to a gene: 10. The germline gives CDR1 SGHNT, CDR2 YENEEA. The CDR3: CASSRLAGGPVENEQFF. CDR3 nucleotide sequence: TGTGCCAGCAGCCGACTAGCGGGAGGGCCGGTCGAGAATGAGCAGTTCTTC. The whole variable domain, remainder taken from reference TRBV11-3 and TRBJ2-1, is EAGVVQSPRYKIIEKKQPVAFWCNPISGHNTLYWYLQNLGQGPELLIRYENEEAVDDSQLPKDRFSAERLKGVDSTLKIQPAELGDSAVYLCASSRLAGGPVENEQFFGPGTRLTVL.

The chain links TRBV6-6 to TRBJ2-5, with a possible D match to TRBD2 (6 bases). The length of the CDR3 is 13 residues. Trimming removed 8 bases at V and 3 bases at J, with 13 bases between. Per germline, CDR1 MNHNY and CDR2 SVGAGI (reference sequence). The CDR3 region has the DNA TGTGCCAGCCGGGGACTGGTAGAAGAGACCCAGTACTTC. Translation gives CASRGLVEETQYF.

The V and J genes are TRBV7-9 and TRBJ1-3; D not certain. Germline lookup yields CDR1 SEHNR and CDR2 FQNEAQ (reference sequence). Trimming removed 3 bases from V and 3 bases from J, with 18 bases in between. The CDR3 runs 17 residues. CDR3 residues: CASSFPSRTGYGNTIYF. CDR3 coding DNA: TGTGCCAGCAGCTTTCCCTCGAGGACGGGGTATGGAAACACCATATATTTT.

The chain carries TRBV5-6 and TRBJ2-7; no clear D. There are 13 residues in the CDR3. Trimming pared 4 bases from V and 3 bases from J, leaving 11 bases between. Germline lookup yields CDR1 SGHDT and CDR2 YYEEEE. The CDR3 here is CASSPLVGYEQYF. CDR3 coding DNA: TGTGCCAGCAGCCCACTGGTGGGCTACGAGCAGTACTTC.

This rearrangement joins TRBV19 to TRBJ2-1; D possibly corresponds to TRBD1 (6 bases). This CDR3 has 15 residues. Between the trimmed V and J ends, which lost 4 bases and 6 bases, there was a span of 16 bases. Per germline, CDR1 LNHDA and CDR2 SQIVND (reference sequence). CDR3 bases: TGTGCCAGTAGTACTAACAGCCGACAGGTCAATGAGCAGTTCTTC. It yields the protein CASSTNSRQVNEQFF. The variable domain in full, with the rest retrieved from reference TRBV19 and TRBJ2-1, is DGGITQSPKYLFRKEGQNVTLSCEQNLNHDAMYWYRQDPGQGLRLIYYSQIVNDFQKGDIAEGYSVSREKKESFPLTVTSAQKNPTAFYLCASSTNSRQVNEQFFGPGTRLTVL.

This rearrangement joins TRBV25-1 to TRBJ2-5; D is perhaps TRBD1 (5 bases). V was clipped by 5 bases and J by 2 bases, with 12 bases between them. Germline V gene lookup returns CDR1 MGHDK and CDR2 SYGVNS. The CDR3 consists of 14 residues. CDR3 region: CASSYGALQETQYF. The CDR3 region has the DNA TGTGCCAGCAGTTATGGGGCTTTACAAGAGACCCAGTACTTC.

The genes are TRBV4-2 and TRBJ1-2; TRBD1 agrees at 9 bases. Germline V lookup: CDR1 LGHNA, CDR2 YNFKEQ. The junction had 13 bases not matched to a gene; V was cut back by 1 base and J by 7 bases. CDR3 length: 17 amino acids. The CDR3 DNA reads as TGTGCCAGCAGCCAAGCTACCGCAAAACAGGGGGCGGGTGGCTACACCTTC. This gives the protein CASSQATAKQGAGGYTF.

This clone occurred once. The V call is TRBV19, the J call TRBJ2-7, with 7 positions matching TRBD1. The ends lost 10 bases at V and 2 bases at J; junction bases unmatched: 8. The germline V gene has CDR1 LNHDA and CDR2 SQIVND (reference sequence). The CDR3 spans 13 residues. As DNA, the CDR3 is TGTGCCAAGGACCGGGACAGAACCTACGAGCAGTACTTC. Its protein is CAKDRDRTYEQYF.

The gene calls are TRBV11-3 and TRBJ2-2; the match to TRBD2 covers 12 bases. The CDR3 extends over 20 amino acids. From germline, CDR1 is SGHNT and CDR2 YENEEA. Unmatched junction bases numbered 12, after V lost 0 bases and J lost 4 bases. CDR3 nucleotide sequence: TGTGCCAGCAGCTTAGATGGGCGGACTAGCGGGACCCGGGTCACCGGGGAGCTGTTTTTT. Protein product: CASSLDGRTSGTRVTGELFF.

The V gene is TRBV7-9, the J gene TRBJ1-4; TRBD1 is a possible D gene (5 bases). The CDR3 sequence is 13 residues long. Germline CDR1 is SEHNR and CDR2 is FQNEAQ (reference sequence). V was trimmed by 11 bases and J by 7 bases, leaving 17 bases between them. The DNA of the CDR3 is TGTGCCCTGGGGAGCAGGGTTGGTGAAAAACTGTTTTTT. It is translated as CALGSRVGEKLFF.

With regard to this clone: This sample also contains other DNA sequences that code for the same CDR3. This chain links TRBV2 with TRBJ2-1, with 8 bases fitting TRBD2. Germline V lookup: CDR1 SNHLY, CDR2 FYNNEI. The CDR3 is made up of 15 amino acids. J lost 6 bases, V lost 5 bases, and 9 bases had no gene match. The CDR3 here is CASSTGLGRSNEQFF. CDR3 DNA sequence: TGTGCCAGCAGTACGGGACTAGGAAGGTCCAATGAGCAGTTCTTC.

The chain has TRBV6-5 and TRBJ2-7; D might be TRBD1 (5 bases). The CDR3 runs to 14 residues. The V end was cut by 5 bases, the J end by 3 bases, with 14 bases between. In germline, CDR1 is MNHEY, CDR2 SVGAGI. The chain's CDR3 is CASSQGPSFYEQYF. In DNA form, the CDR3 reads TGTGCCAGCAGTCAGGGCCCTTCTTTCTACGAGCAGTACTTC.

The V gene is TRBV6-1, the J gene TRBJ2-2; a possible D gene is TRBD1 (6 bases). V was pared by 5 bases and J by 5 bases, with 15 bases between. Germline V gives CDR1 MNHNS, CDR2 SASEGT. This CDR3 is built from 15 residues. Here the CDR3 reads CASSPRQGYTGELFF. The CDR3 DNA reads TGTGCCAGCAGTCCCCGCCAGGGGTATACCGGGGAGCTGTTTTTT.

V is TRBV2 and J is TRBJ2-5; the match to TRBD1 covers 8 bases. The germline gives CDR1 SNHLY, CDR2 FYNNEI. The V gene end was trimmed by 6 bases and the J gene end by 5 bases; junction bases not matched to a gene: 5. This CDR3 has 13 residues. CDR3 DNA: TGTGCCAGCAGCGCAGGGGGCGGGGAGACCCAGTACTTC. It yields the protein CASSAGGGETQYF. Full variable domain (missing parts from reference TRBV2 and TRBJ2-5): EPEVTQTPSHQVTQMGQEVILRCVPISNHLYFYWYRQILGQKVEFLVSFYNNEISEKSEIFDDQFSVERPDGSNFTLKIRSTKLEDSAMYFCASSAGGGETQYFGPGTRLLVL.

The rearrangement links TRBV5-1 to TRBJ2-2; 7 bases match TRBD1. The CDR3 spans 14 residues. V gave up 3 bases and J gave up 3 bases; unmatched junction bases: 2. The germline gives CDR1 SGHRS, CDR2 YFSETQ. CDR3 nucleotides: TGCGCCAGCAGCTACGGACAGGACACCGGGGAGCTGTTTTTT. It encodes CASSYGQDTGELFF.

CDR3 DNA: TGTGCCAGCAGCGTAGACCGACTCCCCTACAATGAGCAGTTCTTC. Amino acids: CASSVDRLPYNEQFF. V usage is TRBV9 and J usage is TRBJ2-1; D is undetermined. The CDR3 extends over 15 amino acids. Germline loops: CDR1 SGDLS, CDR2 YYNGEE. Trimming removed 0 bases from V and 2 bases from J, with 9 bases in between.

This chain's CDR3 is CAWGTSGYEQYF. Here the CDR3 DNA reads TGTGCCTGGGGGACTAGCGGTTACGAGCAGTACTTC. This chain connects TRBV30 to TRBJ2-7; 11 nucleotides match TRBD2. Germline V gene data show CDR1 as GTSNPN and CDR2 as SVGIG (reference sequence). The CDR3 covers 12 residues. V was pared by 5 bases and J by 4 bases, with 1 base of the junction left unmatched.

DNA of the CDR3: TGTGCCAGCCGTCGCCTAGGACTAGCTGGGGAGCAGTACTTC. Amino acids: CASRRLGLAGEQYF. This rearrangement joins TRBV28 to TRBJ2-7, with 8 bases matching TRBD2. The V gene's germline CDR1 is MDHEN and CDR2 SYDVKM. V gave up 8 bases and J gave up 7 bases; unmatched junction bases: 13. The CDR3 sequence is 14 residues long.

The chain combines TRBV28 with TRBJ1-5; 9 nucleotides agree with TRBD1. CDR3 length: 17 amino acids. V was pared by 5 bases and J by 2 bases, with 10 bases of the junction left unmatched. The germline V gene has CDR1 MDHEN and CDR2 SYDVKM. The CDR3, as DNA: TGTGCCAGCAGTCCCGGGACAGGGATGTTTGGCAATCAGCCCCAGCATTTT. It specifies CASSPGTGMFGNQPQHF.

This clone has only one observation. J is TRBJ2-3 and V is TRBV7-3; the D call may be TRBD1 or TRBD2 (5 bases each). The germline V and J ends were trimmed by 5 bases and 10 bases, with 16 bases remaining between them. The germline CDR1 and CDR2 sequences are SGHTA and FQGTGA. The CDR3 runs to 13 residues. CDR3 DNA: TGTGCCAGCAGCCGGGACGAAAAACGTCCGCAGTATTTT. Translating gives CASSRDEKRPQYF.

The chain recombines TRBV5-5 with TRBJ1-5, with D unclear. This CDR3 is built from 14 residues. Germline CDR1 reads SGHKS; CDR2 reads YYEKEE (reference sequence). V dropped 4 bases and J dropped 0 bases, with 8 bases sitting between them. This CDR3 reads CASSRAYSNQPQHF. The CDR3 region has the DNA TGTGCCAGCAGCAGGGCCTATAGCAATCAGCCCCAGCATTTT.

The V call is TRBV27, the J call TRBJ2-7, with D perhaps being TRBD1 or TRBD2 (5 bases each). The CDR3 length is 16 residues. Germline lookup yields CDR1 MNHEY and CDR2 SMNVEV (reference sequence). Deletions cut 4 bases from V and 2 bases from J, with 18 bases between. The CDR3 bases are TGTGCCAGCAGTTGGTCGAAAGGGGACGCGCCCTACGAGCAGTACTTC. Encoded protein: CASSWSKGDAPYEQYF.

The chain recombines TRBV15 with TRBJ2-7; D is ambiguous. Germline V gives CDR1 LNHNV, CDR2 YYDKDF (reference sequence). V gave up 0 bases and J gave up 3 bases, with 12 bases separating them. The CDR3 totals 15 residues. The CDR3 DNA reads as TGTGCCACCAGCAGAGATCTGCGACGGATCTACGAGCAGTACTTC. Translation gives CATSRDLRRIYEQYF.

This clone was observed a single time. The CDR3 is CSVEVGGEGQYF. CDR3 coding DNA: TGCAGCGTTGAGGTCGGAGGGGAGGGGCAGTACTTC. The rearrangement uses TRBV29-1 and TRBJ2-7; 7 nucleotides match TRBD2. Germline V gene data show CDR1 as SQVTM and CDR2 as ANQGSEA. The V segment lost 3 bases and the J segment 9 bases; nucleotides outside the gene matches: 8. The CDR3 length is 12 residues.

The chain recombines TRBV6-5 with TRBJ1-4; a possible D gene is TRBD1 (5 bases). V was clipped by 2 bases and J by 8 bases, with 18 bases between them. The CDR3 sequence is 16 residues long. The V gene's germline CDR1 is MNHEY and CDR2 SVGAGI. CDR3 nucleotides: TGTGCCAGCAGTTACGGTGTCCGGACACCCTTAGAAAAACTGTTTTTT. It yields the protein CASSYGVRTPLEKLFF.

The V and J genes are TRBV7-3 and TRBJ2-1; 8 bases agree with TRBD2. Looked up from germline, CDR1 is SGHTA and CDR2 is FQGTGA. The CDR3 has 16 amino acids. The V gene end was trimmed by 5 bases and the J gene end by 6 bases; junction bases not matched to a gene: 12. For the CDR3, the DNA is TGTGCCAGCAGCCCCCTTTCGGGAGGGGTTGGCAATGAGCAGTTCTTC. Translation gives CASSPLSGGVGNEQFF.

The chain is built from TRBV6-4 and TRBJ2-1; 12 bases line up with TRBD2. CDR3 length: 18 residues. Germline V lookup: CDR1 MRHNA, CDR2 SNTAGT. V shed 5 bases and J 3 bases; nucleotides not matched to a gene: 11. The DNA of the CDR3 is TGTGCCAGCAGTAAAAAGGGGTCTAGCGGGGGGGTCTACAATGAGCAGTTCTTC. Amino acids: CASSKKGSSGGVYNEQFF.

The V gene is TRBV4-3, the J gene TRBJ2-1; D is unresolved. Germline CDR1 reads LGHNA; CDR2 reads YSLEER. The length of the CDR3 is 15 residues. V was cut by 4 bases and J by 0 bases, with 10 bases left in between. The CDR3 is CASSPLESSYNEQFF. CDR3 DNA: TGCGCCAGCAGCCCTCTAGAAAGCTCCTACAATGAGCAGTTCTTC.